The T cell receptor (beta chain) under discussion was sequenced for a study of blood T cell repertoires in COVID-19. Study-level background: The analysed material was cDNA or gDNA that came from T cells, B-cell-depleted T cells, or PBMCs.

Participant-given clinical history determined each cohort assignment. Recovery among Cohort 3 donors was established by two negative PCRs, clearance, or symptom resolution. Trimming shortened V by 7 bases and J by 1 base, and 8 bases separated the two germline ends. The CDR3 covers 13 residues. Germline V CDR1 and CDR2: MNHEY, SVGAGI. In the original analysis: Amplifying reference gene primers gave estimates of nucleated cell counts. Profiled with immunoSEQ multiplex PCR; TCRdb holds only in-frame clones, not every one. V, J and clone size reflect that table, while D and trimming were determined from the DNA. The data show hundreds of thousands of clones, 80% to 90% seen once.

Sequencing used PBMCs or T cells enriched from blood (not recorded which). The sequence derives from a woman between 18 and 29 years old who had recovered from COVID-19. The chain is built from TRBV6-5 and TRBJ1-5; D not certain. CDR3 loop: CASTPGSNQPQHF. The CDR3 nucleotides are TGTGCCAGCACCCCGGGGAGCAATCAGCCCCAGCATTTT.